These T cell receptor beta chains were read from a single sample in a study of beta chain features in type 1 diabetes. Measured with immunoSEQ multiplex PCR; TCRdb has only the in-frame clones, and not every one. The repertoire has over 600,000 clones, roughly an eighth of them found once; the top ten carry roughly 0.12%. The sequenced sample consisted of naive CD4+ T cells from blood. The source of these receptors is a man aged 25 to 40 with type 1 diabetes. Both conserved end residues are part of each CDR3. The order of the fields is CDR3 protein, CDR3 DNA, J gene, V gene, D gene, clone size. The D gene is left open where the match is weak. The size field is filled for only some rows; it gives once, few, many or a size class.

cdr3_aa: CASSLALETQYF
cdr3_nt: TGTGCCAGCAGCTTAGCCTTGGAGACCCAGTACTTC
j_call: TRBJ2-5
v_call: TRBV7-9
d_call: -
clone_size: -

cdr3_aa: CASSYSTGRPGELFF
cdr3_nt: TGTGCCAGCAGTTACTCTACAGGGAGGCCCGGGGAGCTGTTTTTT
j_call: TRBJ2-2
v_call: TRBV6-5
d_call: -
clone_size: -

cdr3_aa: CSVGGSDEKLFF
cdr3_nt: TGCAGCGTTGGGGGGAGTGATGAAAAACTGTTTTTT
j_call: TRBJ1-4
v_call: TRBV29-1
d_call: -
clone_size: few

cdr3_aa: CASLQEGNTEAFF
cdr3_nt: TGTGCCAGTTTACAGGAGGGGAACACTGAAGCTTTCTTT
j_call: TRBJ1-1
v_call: TRBV18
d_call: -
clone_size: few

cdr3_aa: CASNRQAINEKLFF
cdr3_nt: TGTGCCAGCAACCGACAGGCGATTAATGAAAAACTGTTTTTT
j_call: TRBJ1-4
v_call: TRBV2
d_call: -
clone_size: -

cdr3_aa: CASSHGGQGGSYNEQFF
cdr3_nt: TGTGCCAGCAGCCATGGCGGGCAGGGGGGATCCTACAATGAGCAGTTCTTC
j_call: TRBJ2-1
v_call: TRBV4-2
d_call: -
clone_size: -

cdr3_aa: CASTVAGTYNEQFF
cdr3_nt: TGTGCCAGCACCGTAGCGGGGACCTACAATGAGCAGTTCTTC
j_call: TRBJ2-1
v_call: TRBV2
d_call: TRBD2
clone_size: -

cdr3_aa: CASRPTSGPYNEQFF
cdr3_nt: TGTGCCAGCAGACCGACTAGCGGACCCTACAATGAGCAGTTCTTC
j_call: TRBJ2-1
v_call: TRBV2
d_call: TRBD2
clone_size: few

cdr3_aa: CASSGLGQGAFGTQYF
cdr3_nt: TGTGCCAGCAGTGGTCTCGGACAGGGGGCTTTCGGGACCCAGTACTTC
j_call: TRBJ2-5
v_call: TRBV2
d_call: TRBD1
clone_size: -

cdr3_aa: CASSLAIRQGTNSPLHF
cdr3_nt: TGTGCCAGCAGCTTGGCTATCAGACAGGGTACGAATTCACCCCTCCACTTT
j_call: TRBJ1-6
v_call: TRBV7-9
d_call: TRBD1
clone_size: -